The sequence of this T cell receptor (beta chain) was determined in a study of T-cell reconstitution after alpha-beta-depleted transplantation in children (dated by TCRdb to between 2015 and 2016). At the level of the whole study: Using TCR repertoire profiling, the study quantitatively followed how T-cell immune reconstitution unfolded in children after TCRalphabeta/CD19-depleted allogeneic hematopoietic cell transplantation.

Library generation was performed with PCR. Sequencer: Illumina HiSeq 2500. To normalize quantification of the TCRbeta repertoire, the TCR libraries were built with molecular barcoding that relied on unique molecular identifiers. Clones were called with MiXCR by TCRdb after fastp trimmed the public reads at Q25, and only in-frame beta chains were retained. Every entry covers one CDR3 protein and lists the most common genes and DNA from its rows. Recorded for this sample are over 550,000 distinct CDR3 sequences; about 11% of them occurred a single time. The top ten hold less than 5% of the sample. Spanning cysteine to phenylalanine, the CDR3 consists of 15 amino acids. The CDR3 DNA has 45 bases and is translated from base 1. CDR1 and CDR2 (SGHNT, YENEEA) derive from the germline V gene. Trimming costs V 4 bases and J 4 bases, and their ends lie 16 bases apart. In this sample, this clonotype turned up many times. Its antigen is still unknown. No base quality information exists; no much larger clone differs at one position.

The chain links TRBV11-3 with TRBJ1-1; a tentative D match to TRBD1 spans 5 bases. The sequence was obtained from a human donor who donated a stem cell graft to a child with acute myeloid leukemia. The sample was PBMCs from the stem cell graft donor, taken from the stem cell graft. The nucleotide sequence is TGTGCCAGCAGCTCGCCCGGGGCATCGAGCACTGAAGCTTTCTTT. Translated, it gives CASSSPGASSTEAFF.